This T cell receptor (beta chain) emerged from a study of cytomegalovirus exposure and HLA in healthy donors. Study conclusions and caveats: Reportedly, diagnosis of cytomegalovirus status by the classifier showed high specificity and sensitivity. Rates of TCR association differed by HLA locus in a later analysis, with DRB1 highest and HLA-C lowest. The records held CMV serostatus as the only immune exposure information. Analysis was carried out at a later point, and it linked a missense DCLRE1C variant to TCR beta V- and J-gene trimming.

PCR was performed using 60 Vbeta and 13 Jbeta primers. Sequencing was performed with immunoSEQ multiplex PCR; in TCRdb, only in-frame clones are kept and a portion is missing. The sample lists approximately 100,000 clones; 10% were seen once. Germline V gene data show CDR1 as MGHDK and CDR2 as SYGVNS. The trim removed 0 bases at V and 4 bases at J, leaving 11 bases unmatched. This CDR3 has 17 residues. This clone was seen a handful of times. Its cognate antigen is unknown. The J gene is TRBJ1-2, the V gene TRBV25-1, with TRBD1 matching 7 bases. Input material: PBMCs. This TCR was sampled from a man aged 40-49 years in good health and CMV-seropositive. In DNA, the CDR3 is TGTGCCAGCAGTGAATATTACGTTCATGGGACAGCCTATGGCTACACCTTC. Translated, it gives CASSEYYVHGTAYGYTF.